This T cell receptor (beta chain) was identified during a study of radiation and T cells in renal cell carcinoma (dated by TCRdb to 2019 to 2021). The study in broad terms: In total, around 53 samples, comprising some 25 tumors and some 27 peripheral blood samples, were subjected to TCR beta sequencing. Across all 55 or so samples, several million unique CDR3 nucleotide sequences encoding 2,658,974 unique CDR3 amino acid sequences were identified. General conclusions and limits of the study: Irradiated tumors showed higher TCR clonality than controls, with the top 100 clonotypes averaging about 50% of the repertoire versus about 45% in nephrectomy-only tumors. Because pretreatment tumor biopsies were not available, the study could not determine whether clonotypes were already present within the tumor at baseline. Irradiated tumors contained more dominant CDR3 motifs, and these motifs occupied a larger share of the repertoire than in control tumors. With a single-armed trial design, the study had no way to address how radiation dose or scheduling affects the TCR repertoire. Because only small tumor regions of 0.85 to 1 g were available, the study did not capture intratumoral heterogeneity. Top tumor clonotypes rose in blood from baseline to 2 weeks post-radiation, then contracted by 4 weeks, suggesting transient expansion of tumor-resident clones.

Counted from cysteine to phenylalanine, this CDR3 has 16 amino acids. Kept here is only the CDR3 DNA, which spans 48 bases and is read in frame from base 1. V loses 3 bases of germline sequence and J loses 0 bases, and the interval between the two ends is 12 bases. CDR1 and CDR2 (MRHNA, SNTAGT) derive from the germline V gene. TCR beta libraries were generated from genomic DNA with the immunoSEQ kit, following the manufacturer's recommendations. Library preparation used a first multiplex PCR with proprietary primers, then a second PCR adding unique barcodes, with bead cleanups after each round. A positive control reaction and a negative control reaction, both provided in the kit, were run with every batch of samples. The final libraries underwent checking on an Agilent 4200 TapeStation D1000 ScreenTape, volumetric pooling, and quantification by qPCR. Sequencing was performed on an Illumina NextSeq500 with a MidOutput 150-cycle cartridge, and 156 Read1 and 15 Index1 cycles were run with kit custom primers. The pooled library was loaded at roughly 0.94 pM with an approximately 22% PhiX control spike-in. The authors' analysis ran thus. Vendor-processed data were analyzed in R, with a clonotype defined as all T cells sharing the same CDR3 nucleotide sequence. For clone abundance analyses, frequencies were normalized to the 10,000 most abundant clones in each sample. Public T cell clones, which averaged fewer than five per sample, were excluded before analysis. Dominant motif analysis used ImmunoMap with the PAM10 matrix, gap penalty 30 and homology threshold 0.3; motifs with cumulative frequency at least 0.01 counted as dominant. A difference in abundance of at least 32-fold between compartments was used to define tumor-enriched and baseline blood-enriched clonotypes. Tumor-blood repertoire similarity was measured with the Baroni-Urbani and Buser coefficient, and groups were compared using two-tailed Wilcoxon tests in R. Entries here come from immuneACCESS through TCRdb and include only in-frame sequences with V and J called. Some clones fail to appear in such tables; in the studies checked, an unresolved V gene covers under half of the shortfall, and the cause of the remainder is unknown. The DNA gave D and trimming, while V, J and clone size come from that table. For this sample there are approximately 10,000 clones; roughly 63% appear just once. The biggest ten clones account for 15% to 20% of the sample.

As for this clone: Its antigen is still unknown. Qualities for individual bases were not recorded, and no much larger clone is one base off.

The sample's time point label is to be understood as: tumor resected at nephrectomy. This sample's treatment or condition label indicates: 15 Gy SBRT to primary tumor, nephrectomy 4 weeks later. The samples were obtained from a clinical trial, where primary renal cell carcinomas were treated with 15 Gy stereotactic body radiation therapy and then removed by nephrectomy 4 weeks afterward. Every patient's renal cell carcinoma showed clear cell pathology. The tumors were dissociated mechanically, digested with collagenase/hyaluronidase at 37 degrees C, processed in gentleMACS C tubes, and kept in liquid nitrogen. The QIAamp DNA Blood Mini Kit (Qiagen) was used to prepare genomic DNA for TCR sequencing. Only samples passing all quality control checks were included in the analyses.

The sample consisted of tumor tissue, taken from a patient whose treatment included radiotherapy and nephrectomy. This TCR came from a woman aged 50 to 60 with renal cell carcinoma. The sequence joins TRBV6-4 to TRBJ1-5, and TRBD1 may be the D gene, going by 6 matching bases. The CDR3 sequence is CASSERGGASNQPQHF. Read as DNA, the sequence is TGTGCCAGCAGTGAGCGAGGGGGGGCTAGCAATCAGCCCCAGCATTTT.